Included here is one TCR beta chain sequence, with context. TCRdb's copy holds only in-frame clones and misses some; the assay was immunoSEQ multiplex PCR. The table has some 290,000 clones, about 88% seen once. This specimen belongs to a study of blood T cell repertoires in COVID-19. The length of the CDR3 is 14 residues. Germline-derived CDR1 and CDR2 are MNHNS and SASEGT. The germline V and J ends were trimmed by 2 bases and 6 bases, with 10 bases remaining between them. V gene TRBV6-1 combines with J gene TRBJ2-2; a weak D match, TRBD2 (5 bases). This TCR was sampled from a man younger than 35 with active or convalescent COVID-19. The source material was peripheral blood. The CDR3 DNA reads as TGTGCCAGCAGTGAAACACTAGTTTCCGGGGAGCTGTTTTTT. Amino acid sequence: CASSETLVSGELFF.